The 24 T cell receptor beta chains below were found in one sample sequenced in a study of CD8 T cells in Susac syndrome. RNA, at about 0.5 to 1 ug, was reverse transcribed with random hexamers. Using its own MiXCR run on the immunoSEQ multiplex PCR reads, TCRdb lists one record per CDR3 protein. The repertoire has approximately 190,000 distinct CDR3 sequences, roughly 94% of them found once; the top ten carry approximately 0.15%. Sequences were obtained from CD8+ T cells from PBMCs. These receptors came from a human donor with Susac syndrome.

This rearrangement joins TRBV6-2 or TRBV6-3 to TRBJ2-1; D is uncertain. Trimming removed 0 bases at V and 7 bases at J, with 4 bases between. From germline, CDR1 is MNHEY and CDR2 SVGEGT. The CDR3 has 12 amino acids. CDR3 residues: CASSYSLNEQFF. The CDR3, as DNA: TGTGCCAGCAGTTACTCTCTGAATGAGCAGTTCTTC.

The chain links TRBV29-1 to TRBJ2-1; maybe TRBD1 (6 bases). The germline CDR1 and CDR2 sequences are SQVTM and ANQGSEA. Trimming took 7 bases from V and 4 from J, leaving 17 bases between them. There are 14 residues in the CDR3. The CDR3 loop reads CSAYLGHRYNEQFF. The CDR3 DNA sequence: TGCAGCGCATACCTGGGACATAGATACAATGAGCAGTTCTTC.

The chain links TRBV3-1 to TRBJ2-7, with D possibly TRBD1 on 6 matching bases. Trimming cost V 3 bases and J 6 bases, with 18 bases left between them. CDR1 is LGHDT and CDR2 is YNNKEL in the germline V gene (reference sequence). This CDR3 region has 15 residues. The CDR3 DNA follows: TGTGCCAGCAGCCAGGGGGACAATGGACGACTCGAGCAGTACTTC. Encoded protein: CASSQGDNGRLEQYF.

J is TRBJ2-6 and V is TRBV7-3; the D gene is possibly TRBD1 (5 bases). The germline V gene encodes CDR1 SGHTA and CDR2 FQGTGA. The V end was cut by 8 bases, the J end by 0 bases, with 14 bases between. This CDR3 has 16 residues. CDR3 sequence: CASGKGPSSGANVLTF. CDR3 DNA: TGTGCCAGCGGGAAGGGGCCCTCCTCTGGGGCCAACGTCCTGACTTTC.

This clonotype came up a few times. CDR3 sequence reads: CASSLAGGYTF. CDR3 in DNA: TGTGCCAGCAGTTTGGCAGGTGGCTACACCTTC. V usage is TRBV12-3 or TRBV12-4 and J usage is TRBJ1-2, with D hard to call. CDR3 length: 11 residues. V gave up 3 bases and J gave up 7 bases, with 6 bases separating them.

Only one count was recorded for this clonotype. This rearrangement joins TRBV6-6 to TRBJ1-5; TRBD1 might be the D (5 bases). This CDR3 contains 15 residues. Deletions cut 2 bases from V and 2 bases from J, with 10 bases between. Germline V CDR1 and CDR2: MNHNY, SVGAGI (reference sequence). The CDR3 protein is CASSYEGMGNQPQHF. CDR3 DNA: TGTGCCAGCAGTTACGAGGGGATGGGCAATCAGCCCCAGCATTTT.

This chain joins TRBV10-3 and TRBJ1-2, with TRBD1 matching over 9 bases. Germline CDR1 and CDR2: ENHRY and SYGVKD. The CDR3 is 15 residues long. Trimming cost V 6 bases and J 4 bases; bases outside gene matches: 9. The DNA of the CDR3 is TGTGCCATCAGCGAACGGGACAGGGTGATCTATGGCTACACCTTC. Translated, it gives CAISERDRVIYGYTF.

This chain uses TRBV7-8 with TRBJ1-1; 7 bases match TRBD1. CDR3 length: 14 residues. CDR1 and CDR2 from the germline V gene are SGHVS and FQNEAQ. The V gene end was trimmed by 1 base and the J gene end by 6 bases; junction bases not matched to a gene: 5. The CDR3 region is CASSLETGPAEAFF. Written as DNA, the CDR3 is TGTGCCAGCAGCTTAGAGACAGGGCCCGCTGAAGCTTTCTTT.

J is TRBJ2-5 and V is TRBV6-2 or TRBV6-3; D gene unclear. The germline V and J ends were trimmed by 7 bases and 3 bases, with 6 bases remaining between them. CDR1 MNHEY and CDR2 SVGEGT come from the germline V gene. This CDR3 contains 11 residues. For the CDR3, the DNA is TGTGCCAGCATGTTGGAAGAGACCCAGTACTTC. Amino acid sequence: CASMLEETQYF.

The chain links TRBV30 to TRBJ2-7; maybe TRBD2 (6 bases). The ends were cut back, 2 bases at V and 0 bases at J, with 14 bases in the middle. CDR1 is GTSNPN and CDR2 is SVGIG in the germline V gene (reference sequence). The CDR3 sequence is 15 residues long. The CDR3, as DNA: TGTGCCTGGAGTTTCGCGGGGCATTACTCCTACGAGCAGTACTTC. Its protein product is CAWSFAGHYSYEQYF.

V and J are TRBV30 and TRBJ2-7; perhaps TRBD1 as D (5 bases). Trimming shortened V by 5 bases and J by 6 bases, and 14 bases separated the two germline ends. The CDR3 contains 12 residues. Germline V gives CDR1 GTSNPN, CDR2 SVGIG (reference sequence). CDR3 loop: CAWGARVGEQYF. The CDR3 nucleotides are TGTGCCTGGGGGGCCCGGGTCGGCGAGCAGTACTTC.

CDR3 sequence: CAIASSGGPSSTDTQYF. The CDR3 DNA follows: TGTGCCATCGCGTCTAGCGGGGGGCCGTCTAGCACAGATACGCAGTATTTT. The chain joins TRBV10-3 to TRBJ2-3, with 11 bases aligning to TRBD2. The CDR3 has 17 amino acids. The germline V gene encodes CDR1 ENHRY and CDR2 SYGVKD. Trimming removed 8 bases from V and 0 bases from J; junction bases left unmatched: 10.

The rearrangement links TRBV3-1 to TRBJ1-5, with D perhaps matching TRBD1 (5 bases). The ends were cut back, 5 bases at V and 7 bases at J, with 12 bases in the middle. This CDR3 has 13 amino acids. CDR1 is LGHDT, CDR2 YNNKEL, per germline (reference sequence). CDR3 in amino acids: CASSVRGEQPQHF. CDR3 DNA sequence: TGTGCCAGCAGCGTGAGGGGCGAACAGCCCCAGCATTTT.

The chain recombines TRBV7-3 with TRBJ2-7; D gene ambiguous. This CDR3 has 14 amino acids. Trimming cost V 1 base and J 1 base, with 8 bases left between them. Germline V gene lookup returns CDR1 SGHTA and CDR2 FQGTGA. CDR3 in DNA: TGTGCCAGCAGCTTAATTCCGGAATCCTACGAGCAGTACTTC. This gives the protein CASSLIPESYEQYF.

The CDR3 loop is CSADRGGDEKLFF. CDR3 DNA sequence: TGCAGTGCGGACAGGGGGGGGGATGAAAAACTGTTTTTT. The V call is TRBV20-1, the J call TRBJ1-4; TRBD1 aligns across 10 bases. Germline CDR1 DFQATT, CDR2 SNEGSKA (reference sequence). V was pared by 6 bases and J by 6 bases, with 4 bases of the junction left unmatched. This CDR3 comprises 13 residues.

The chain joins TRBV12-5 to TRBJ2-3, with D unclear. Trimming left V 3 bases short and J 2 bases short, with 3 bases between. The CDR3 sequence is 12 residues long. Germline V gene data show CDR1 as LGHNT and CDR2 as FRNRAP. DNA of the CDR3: TGTGCTAGTGGTTTCGACACAGATACGCAGTATTTT. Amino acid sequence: CASGFDTDTQYF.

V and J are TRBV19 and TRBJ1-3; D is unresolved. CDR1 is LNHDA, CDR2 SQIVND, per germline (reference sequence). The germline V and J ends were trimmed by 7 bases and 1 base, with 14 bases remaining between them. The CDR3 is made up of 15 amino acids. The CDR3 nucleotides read TGTGCCAGTAATGAGACCCCGGGATCTGGAAACACCATATATTTT. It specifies CASNETPGSGNTIYF.

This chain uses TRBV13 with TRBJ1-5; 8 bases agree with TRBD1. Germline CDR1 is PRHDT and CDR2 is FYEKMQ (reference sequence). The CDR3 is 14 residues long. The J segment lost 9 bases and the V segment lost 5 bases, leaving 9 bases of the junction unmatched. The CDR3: CASSPGQGIGPQHF. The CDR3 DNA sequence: TGTGCCAGCAGCCCCGGACAGGGAATTGGGCCCCAGCATTTT.

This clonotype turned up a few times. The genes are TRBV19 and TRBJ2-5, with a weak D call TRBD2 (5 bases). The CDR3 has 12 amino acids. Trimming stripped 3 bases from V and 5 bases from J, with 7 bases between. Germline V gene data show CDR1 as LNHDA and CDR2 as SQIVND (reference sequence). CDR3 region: CASSIGGETQYF. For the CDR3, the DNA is TGTGCCAGTAGTATCGGCGGGGAGACCCAGTACTTC.

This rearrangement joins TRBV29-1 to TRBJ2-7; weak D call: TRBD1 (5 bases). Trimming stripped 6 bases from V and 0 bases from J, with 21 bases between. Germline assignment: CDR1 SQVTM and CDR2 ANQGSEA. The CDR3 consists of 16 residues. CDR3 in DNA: TGCAGCGTGGAGACAGTATCCCTGATGAGCTCCTACGAGCAGTACTTC. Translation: CSVETVSLMSSYEQYF.

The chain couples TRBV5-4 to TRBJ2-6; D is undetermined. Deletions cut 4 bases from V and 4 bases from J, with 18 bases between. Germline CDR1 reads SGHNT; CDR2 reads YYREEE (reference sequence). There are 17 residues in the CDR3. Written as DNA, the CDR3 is TGTGCCAGCAGCCCGGCAGGTAGGCTAGGAGGGGCCAACGTCCTGACTTTC. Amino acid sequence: CASSPAGRLGGANVLTF.

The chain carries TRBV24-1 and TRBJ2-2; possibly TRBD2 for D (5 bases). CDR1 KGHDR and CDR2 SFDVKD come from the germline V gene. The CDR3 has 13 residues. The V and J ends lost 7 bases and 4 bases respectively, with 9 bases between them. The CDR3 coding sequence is TGTGCCACCAGGGATACTAGCACCGGGGAGCTGTTTTTT. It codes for CATRDTSTGELFF.

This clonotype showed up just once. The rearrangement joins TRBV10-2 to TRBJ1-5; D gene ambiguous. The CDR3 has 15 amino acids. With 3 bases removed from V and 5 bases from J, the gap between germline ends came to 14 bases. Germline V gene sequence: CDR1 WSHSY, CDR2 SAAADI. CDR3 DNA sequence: TGCGCCAGCAGTGACGGACTTGTCGGGGATCAGCCCCAGCATTTT. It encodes CASSDGLVGDQPQHF.

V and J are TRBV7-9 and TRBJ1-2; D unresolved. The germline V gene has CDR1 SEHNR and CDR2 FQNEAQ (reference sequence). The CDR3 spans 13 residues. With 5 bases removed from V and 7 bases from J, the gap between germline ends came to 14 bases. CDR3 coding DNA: TGTGCCAGCAGCCCCGGGAGCCGTTCTGGCTACACCTTC. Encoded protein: CASSPGSRSGYTF.